This TCR beta chain emerged from a study of early T cells in non-severe SARS-CoV-2 infection. Germline CDR1 reads KGHDR; CDR2 reads SFDVKD. Between the trimmed V and J ends, which lost 4 bases and 5 bases, there was a span of 5 bases. The CDR3 extends over 12 amino acids. This clonotype came up many times. Using its own MiXCR run on the 5' RACE reads, TCRdb lists one record per CDR3 protein. The sample shows approximately 64,000 distinct CDR3 sequences, less than 5% of them seen only once. The material sequenced was whole blood. This sequence originates from an adult who was a healthcare worker with PCR-confirmed SARS-CoV-2 infection or an uninfected control (not recorded which). This sequence joins TRBV24-1 and TRBJ1-5; no reliable D call. The chain's CDR3 is CATSEGHQPQHF. CDR3 in DNA: TGTGCCACCAGTGAAGGGCATCAGCCCCAGCATTTT.